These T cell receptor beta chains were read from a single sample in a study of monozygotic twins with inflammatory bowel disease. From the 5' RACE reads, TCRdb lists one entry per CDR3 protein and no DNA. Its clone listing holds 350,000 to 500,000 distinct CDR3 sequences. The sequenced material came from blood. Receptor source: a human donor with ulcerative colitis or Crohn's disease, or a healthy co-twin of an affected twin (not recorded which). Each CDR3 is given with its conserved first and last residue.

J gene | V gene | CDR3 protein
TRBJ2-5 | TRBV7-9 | CAAQGAGETQYF
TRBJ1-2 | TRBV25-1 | CASSGNRAGYTF
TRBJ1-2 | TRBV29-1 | CSVRRQDPYGYTF
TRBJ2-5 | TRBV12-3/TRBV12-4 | CASSFKDGQETQYF
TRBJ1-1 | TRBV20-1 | CSAFRGGRAFF
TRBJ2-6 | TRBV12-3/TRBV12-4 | CASSYNNVLTF
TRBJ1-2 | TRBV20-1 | CSARRVELGRHTF
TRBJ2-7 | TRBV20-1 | CSATIAGETNYEQYF
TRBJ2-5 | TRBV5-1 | CASSPLDTSRETQYF
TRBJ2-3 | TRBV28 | CASTPVLMTDTQYF
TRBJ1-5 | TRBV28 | CASSPPGHTHQPQHF
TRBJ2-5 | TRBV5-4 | CASRKRDSQETQYF
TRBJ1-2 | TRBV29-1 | CSVARDTGPYGYTF
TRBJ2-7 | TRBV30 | CAWSFDGRPTYEQYF
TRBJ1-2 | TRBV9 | CASSTGSSPARANYGYTF
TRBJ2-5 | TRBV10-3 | CAISAVEETQYF
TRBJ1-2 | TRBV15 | CATSRDRAAPDGYTF
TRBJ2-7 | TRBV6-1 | CASTPTVNPYEQYF
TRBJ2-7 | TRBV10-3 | CAISSVGTGAYEQYF
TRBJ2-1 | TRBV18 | CASSPPTSGTNNEQFF
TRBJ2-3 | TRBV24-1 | CATSADYTDTQYF
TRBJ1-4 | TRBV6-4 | CASSPIGGSNEKLFF
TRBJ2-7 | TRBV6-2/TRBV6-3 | CASYDRSYEQYF
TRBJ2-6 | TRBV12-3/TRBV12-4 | CASTQKGQGSSGANVLTF
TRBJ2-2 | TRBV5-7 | CASSRGHTGELFF